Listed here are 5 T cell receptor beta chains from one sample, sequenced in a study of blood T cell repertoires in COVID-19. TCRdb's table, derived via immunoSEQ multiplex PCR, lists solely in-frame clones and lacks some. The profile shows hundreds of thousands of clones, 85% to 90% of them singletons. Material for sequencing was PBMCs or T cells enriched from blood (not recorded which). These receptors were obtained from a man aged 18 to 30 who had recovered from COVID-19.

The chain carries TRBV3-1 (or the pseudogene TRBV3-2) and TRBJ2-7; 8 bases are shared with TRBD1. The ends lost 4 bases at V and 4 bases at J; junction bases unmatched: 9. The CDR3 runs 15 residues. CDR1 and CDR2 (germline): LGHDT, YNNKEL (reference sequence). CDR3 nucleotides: TGTGCCAGCAGCCCCGGGACAGGTGGGGGGTACGAGCAGTACTTC. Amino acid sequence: CASSPGTGGGYEQYF.

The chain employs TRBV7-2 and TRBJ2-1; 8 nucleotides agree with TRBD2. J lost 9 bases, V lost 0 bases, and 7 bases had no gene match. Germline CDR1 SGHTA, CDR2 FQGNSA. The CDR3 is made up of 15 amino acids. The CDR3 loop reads CASSLAGTSRLEQFF. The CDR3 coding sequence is TGTGCCAGCAGCTTAGCTGGGACTAGTCGTCTTGAGCAGTTCTTC.

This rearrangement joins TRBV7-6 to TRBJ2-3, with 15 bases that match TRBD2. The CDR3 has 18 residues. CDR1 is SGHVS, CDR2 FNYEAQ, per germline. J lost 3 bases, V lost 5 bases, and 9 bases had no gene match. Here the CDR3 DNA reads TGTGCCAGCAGCCCCGGACTAGCGGGGGGGCTTTCGACAGATACGCAGTATTTT. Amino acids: CASSPGLAGGLSTDTQYF.

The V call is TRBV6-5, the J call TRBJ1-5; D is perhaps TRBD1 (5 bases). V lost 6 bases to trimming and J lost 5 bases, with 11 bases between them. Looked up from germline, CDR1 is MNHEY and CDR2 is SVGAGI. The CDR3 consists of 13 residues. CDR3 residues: CASRQGIYQPQHF. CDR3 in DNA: TGTGCCAGCAGGCAGGGAATTTATCAGCCCCAGCATTTT.

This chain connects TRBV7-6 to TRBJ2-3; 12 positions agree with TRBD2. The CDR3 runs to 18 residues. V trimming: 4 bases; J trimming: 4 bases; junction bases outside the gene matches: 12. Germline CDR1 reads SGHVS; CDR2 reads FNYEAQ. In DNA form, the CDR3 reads TGTGCCAGCAGCTCGCTAGCGGGAGGGCCCTTGGGCCCAGATACGCAGTATTTT. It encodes CASSSLAGGPLGPDTQYF.